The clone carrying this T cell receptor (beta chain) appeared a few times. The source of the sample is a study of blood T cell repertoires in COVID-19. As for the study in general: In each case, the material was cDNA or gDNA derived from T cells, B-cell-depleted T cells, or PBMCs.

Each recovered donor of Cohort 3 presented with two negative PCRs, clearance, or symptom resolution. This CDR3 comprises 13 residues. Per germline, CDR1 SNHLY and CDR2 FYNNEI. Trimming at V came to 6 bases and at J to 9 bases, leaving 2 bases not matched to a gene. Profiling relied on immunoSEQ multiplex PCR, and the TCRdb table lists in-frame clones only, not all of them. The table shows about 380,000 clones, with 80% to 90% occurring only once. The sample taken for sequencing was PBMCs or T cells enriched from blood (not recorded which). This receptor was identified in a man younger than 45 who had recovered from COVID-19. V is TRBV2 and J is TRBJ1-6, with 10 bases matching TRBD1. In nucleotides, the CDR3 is TGTGCCAGCAGCCGGGACAGGGGTTCACCCCTCCACTTT. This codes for CASSRDRGSPLHF. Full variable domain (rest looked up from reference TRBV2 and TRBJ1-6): EPEVTQTPSHQVTQMGQEVILRCVPISNHLYFYWYRQILGQKVEFLVSFYNNEISEKSEIFDDQFSVERPDGSNFTLKIRSTKLEDSAMYFCASSRDRGSPLHFGNGTRLTVT.